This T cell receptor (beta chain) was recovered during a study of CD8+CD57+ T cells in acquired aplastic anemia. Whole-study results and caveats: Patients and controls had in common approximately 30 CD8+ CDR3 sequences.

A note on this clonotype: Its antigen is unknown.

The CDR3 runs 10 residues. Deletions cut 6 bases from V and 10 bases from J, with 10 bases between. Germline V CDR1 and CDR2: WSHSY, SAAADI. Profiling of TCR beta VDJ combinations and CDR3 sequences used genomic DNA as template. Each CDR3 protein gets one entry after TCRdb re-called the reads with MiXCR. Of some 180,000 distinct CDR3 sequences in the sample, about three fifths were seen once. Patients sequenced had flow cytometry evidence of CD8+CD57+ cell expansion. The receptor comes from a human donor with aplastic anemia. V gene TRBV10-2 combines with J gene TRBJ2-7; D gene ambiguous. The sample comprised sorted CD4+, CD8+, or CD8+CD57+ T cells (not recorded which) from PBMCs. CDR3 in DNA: TGCGCCAGCAGCGACGGGTTCCAGTACTTC. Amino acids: CASSDGFQYF.